These 22 T cell receptor beta chains originate from one sample sequenced in a study of blood T cells in healthy people across ages. Primers used in a second PCR of roughly 6 to 11 cycles were a sample-barcoded 5' primer and a J-beta primer mix. MiXCR was run by TCRdb on the 5' RACE reads, yielding one entry per CDR3 protein. The sample includes 1,500,000 or so distinct CDR3 sequences, roughly 60% seen only once; the top ten take approximately 7%. Sequenced sample: blood. The source of these receptors is a man aged 18-30 years in good health.

This clonotype was counted a few times. The V call is TRBV9, the J call TRBJ2-4; D might be TRBD1 (5 bases). The DNA end favors TRBJ2-7, so the J call may be wrong. Germline V lookup: CDR1 SGDLS, CDR2 YYNGEE. The CDR3 has 15 residues. The CDR3 coding sequence is TGTGCCAGCAGCGCCCTACAAGGGGCCGGCTACGAGCAGTACTTC. This gives the protein CASSALQGAGYEQYF.

This clonotype showed up just once. The chain uses TRBV15 and TRBJ2-5; D gene uncertain. The V end was cut by 3 bases, the J end by 5 bases, with 16 bases between. The CDR3 totals 15 residues. Germline CDR1 and CDR2: LNHNV and YYDKDF (reference sequence). The CDR3 DNA reads as TGTGCCACCAGCAGGATACAGCAACCACTGGAGACCCAGTACTTC. As protein: CATSRIQQPLETQYF.

This chain uses TRBV20-1 with TRBJ2-3; 12 bases line up with TRBD2. The trim removed 4 bases at V and 5 bases at J, leaving 13 bases unmatched. Germline V gives CDR1 DFQATT, CDR2 SNEGSKA (reference sequence). This CDR3 spans 17 amino acids. The CDR3 reads CSAKLLTSGSSEDTQYF. As DNA, the CDR3 is TGCAGTGCTAAACTCCTGACTAGCGGGAGTTCGGAAGATACGCAGTATTTT.

The sample holds a few counts of this clonotype. The chain recombines TRBV3-1 with TRBJ1-6, with D perhaps matching TRBD1 (5 bases). The V end was cut by 3 bases, the J end by 7 bases, with 10 bases between. Per germline, CDR1 LGHDT and CDR2 YNNKEL (reference sequence). The length of the CDR3 is 14 residues. CDR3 sequence reads: CASSQGRANSPLHF. The CDR3 DNA reads as TGTGCCAGCAGCCAGGGCAGGGCGAATTCACCCCTCCACTTT. The full variable domain, completed using reference TRBV3-1 and TRBJ1-6, is DTAVSQTPKYLVTQMGNDKSIKCEQNLGHDTMYWYKQDSKKFLKIMFSYNNKELIINETVPNRFSPKSPDKAHLNLHINSLELGDSAVYFCASSQGRANSPLHFGNGTRLTVT.

This clonotype was seen only once. J is TRBJ2-6 and V is TRBV7-8; D may correspond to TRBD1 or TRBD2 (5 bases each). CDR1 is SGHVS, CDR2 FQNEAQ, per germline. V was shortened by 5 bases and J by 0 bases, with 17 bases between the two germline ends. This CDR3 is built from 18 residues. The CDR3 nucleotides read TGTGCCAGCAGCCTCCTCGGGGCAAGGAGCTCTGGGGCCAACGTCCTGACTTTC. Translating gives CASSLLGARSSGANVLTF.

The rearrangement links TRBV20-1 to TRBJ2-7, with a weak D call TRBD1 (5 bases). V dropped 6 bases and J dropped 4 bases, with 19 bases sitting between them. CDR3 size: 14 residues. From germline, CDR1 is DFQATT and CDR2 SNEGSKA (reference sequence). CDR3 sequence (DNA): TGCAGTGCGCATCAGGGATACCTAACTTACGAGCAGTACTTC. It yields the protein CSAHQGYLTYEQYF.

This clonotype is a singleton in its sample. CDR3 nucleotides: TGTGCCAGCCTGGTCGGGAGGGAGCTGTTTTTT. The encoded protein is CASLVGRELFF. V and J are TRBV6-6 and TRBJ2-2, with a weak D call TRBD2 (5 bases). This CDR3 is built from 11 residues. V lost 8 bases, J lost 9 bases, and 10 bases lay in between. From germline, CDR1 is MNHNY and CDR2 SVGAGI (reference sequence).

As DNA, the CDR3 is TGCAGTGCTAGAGATCATGCAAACAATGAGCAGTTCTTC. Amino acid sequence: CSARDHANNEQFF. V usage is TRBV20-1 and J usage is TRBJ2-1; D is undetermined. Trimming removed 0 bases from V and 5 bases from J, with 8 bases in between. This CDR3 has 13 amino acids. The germline V gene encodes CDR1 DFQATT and CDR2 SNEGSKA (reference sequence).

This clonotype appeared a single time. The rearrangement joins TRBV6-6 to TRBJ2-5; 7 positions agree with TRBD1. This CDR3 is built from 17 residues. Trimming cost V 0 bases and J 1 base; bases outside gene matches: 8. The germline CDR1 and CDR2 sequences are MNHNY and SVGAGI (reference sequence). CDR3 DNA sequence: TGTGCCAGCAGTTACTCCCAAACAGGGGTTTTCCAAGAGACCCAGTACTTC. Its translation: CASSYSQTGVFQETQYF.

The chain has TRBV24-1 and TRBJ2-7; 7 nucleotides line up with TRBD1. CDR3 length equals 13 residues. The J segment lost 5 bases and the V segment lost 4 bases, leaving 4 bases of the junction unmatched. The V gene's germline CDR1 is KGHDR and CDR2 SFDVKD. CDR3 protein: CATSDPTGHEQYF. CDR3 DNA: TGTGCCACCAGTGACCCGACAGGGCACGAGCAGTACTTC.

The chain is built from TRBV20-1 and TRBJ1-6; D not resolved. The germline V gene encodes CDR1 DFQATT and CDR2 SNEGSKA (reference sequence). Deletions cut 0 bases from V and 1 base from J, with 13 bases between. The CDR3 is 17 amino acids. The CDR3 nucleotides are TGCAGTGCTAGAGAGTTAGACTTTGGGTCCTATAATTCACCCCTCCACTTT. Its protein is CSARELDFGSYNSPLHF.

The chain carries TRBV5-1 and TRBJ2-1; D could derive from TRBD1 or TRBD2 (5 bases each). V dropped 5 bases and J dropped 6 bases, with 15 bases sitting between them. The CDR3 is made up of 14 amino acids. CDR1 is SGHRS, CDR2 YFSETQ, per germline. The CDR3 DNA is TGCGCCAGCAGGACGGGACCCCGAGTCAATGAGCAGTTCTTC. This translates into CASRTGPRVNEQFF.

The rearrangement joins TRBV3-1 to TRBJ2-7; 7 bases map to TRBD2. Trimming cost V 0 bases and J 3 bases; bases outside gene matches: 8. The CDR3 is made up of 16 amino acids. In germline, CDR1 is LGHDT, CDR2 YNNKEL (reference sequence). The CDR3 sequence is CASSQDPVGGSYEQYF. The CDR3 bases are TGTGCCAGCAGCCAAGATCCCGTGGGCGGGAGCTACGAGCAGTACTTC.

This clonotype was seen more than once but under ten times. The chain couples TRBV5-1 to TRBJ2-7; D may be TRBD1 (6 bases). Trimming stripped 4 bases from V and 0 bases from J, with 14 bases between. Germline CDR1 reads SGHRS; CDR2 reads YFSETQ. There are 15 residues in the CDR3. CDR3 in DNA: TGCGCCAGCAGCGACGGACAGAGGCCCTCCTACGAGCAGTACTTC. It is translated as CASSDGQRPSYEQYF.

This clonotype was seen more than once but under ten times. The chain joins TRBV30 to TRBJ2-2, with D uncertain. In germline, CDR1 is GTSNPN, CDR2 SVGIG (reference sequence). V lost 2 bases, J lost 4 bases, and 11 bases lay in between. This CDR3 has 14 amino acids. The CDR3 nucleotides read TGTGCCTGGAGTTATGTCGAGATCACCGGGGAGCTGTTTTTT. The encoded protein is CAWSYVEITGELFF.

This sequence joins TRBV20-1 and TRBJ2-1; 9 bases line up with TRBD2. The CDR3 totals 15 residues. In germline, CDR1 is DFQATT, CDR2 SNEGSKA (reference sequence). V shed 2 bases and J 0 bases; nucleotides not matched to a gene: 2. For the CDR3, the DNA is TGCAGTGCTAGACATAGCGGGAGCTCCTACAATGAGCAGTTCTTC. This sequence encodes CSARHSGSSYNEQFF.

About this clonotype: A junction boundary mismatches the germline segment, possibly from a read error. The chain links TRBV15 to TRBJ2-4; no clear D gene. This CDR3 is 17 amino acids long. Germline V lookup: CDR1 LNHNV, CDR2 YYDKDF (reference sequence). CDR3 loop: CATSRDLFVEAKNIQYF. CDR3 DNA: TGTGCCACCAGTAGAGATCTTTTCGTGGAAGCCAAAAACATTCAGTACTTC.

This chain connects TRBV29-1 to TRBJ2-3; 7 positions agree with TRBD2. Per germline, CDR1 SQVTM and CDR2 ANQGSEA. Germline trimming cut 4 bases from V and 10 bases from J; bases unmatched to any gene: 11. The CDR3 extends over 13 amino acids. CDR3 loop: CSVVGGGREAQYF. CDR3 DNA sequence: TGCAGCGTTGTGGGAGGAGGGAGGGAGGCGCAGTATTTT.

This chain links TRBV11-3 with TRBJ2-1, with 7 bases fitting TRBD2. J was trimmed by 7 bases and V by 5 bases; bases with no gene match: 14. The length of the CDR3 is 16 residues. Looked up from germline, CDR1 is SGHNT and CDR2 is YENEEA. The CDR3 sequence is CASSPPLETGGNEQFF. CDR3 in DNA: TGTGCCAGCAGCCCACCCCTGGAGACGGGGGGAAATGAGCAGTTCTTC. The variable domain in full, with the rest retrieved from reference TRBV11-3 and TRBJ2-1, is EAGVVQSPRYKIIEKKQPVAFWCNPISGHNTLYWYLQNLGQGPELLIRYENEEAVDDSQLPKDRFSAERLKGVDSTLKIQPAELGDSAVYLCASSPPLETGGNEQFFGPGTRLTVL.

The chain couples TRBV12-3 or TRBV12-4 to TRBJ2-1, with a tentative D call TRBD1 (6 bases). The length of the CDR3 is 14 residues. V was cut by 7 bases and J by 6 bases, with 16 bases left in between. The CDR3 protein is CASTYRAGGNEQFF. CDR3 in DNA: TGTGCCAGCACCTACAGGGCCGGAGGCAATGAGCAGTTCTTC.

This clonotype was detected only a few times. The chain employs TRBV10-3 and TRBJ1-2; 9 nucleotides agree with TRBD1. The germline V gene has CDR1 ENHRY and CDR2 SYGVKD. Trimming at V came to 4 bases and at J to 2 bases, leaving 2 bases not matched to a gene. CDR3 length: 14 amino acids. CDR3 residues: CAISATGGNYGYTF. The DNA for the CDR3 is TGTGCCATCAGTGCGACAGGGGGAAACTATGGCTACACCTTC.

This clonotype was seen a single time. The chain employs TRBV7-8 and TRBJ1-1, with D possibly matching TRBD1 (5 bases). With 4 bases removed from V and 1 base from J, the gap between germline ends came to 19 bases. This CDR3 has 17 amino acids. The germline CDR1 and CDR2 sequences are SGHVS and FQNEAQ. The CDR3 sequence: CASSSIRGWGWNTEAFF. CDR3 DNA: TGTGCCAGCAGCTCCATTAGAGGGTGGGGCTGGAACACTGAAGCTTTCTTT.